This entry features one TCR beta chain sequence. Clones were sequenced by immunoSEQ multiplex PCR, and TCRdb holds only the in-frame ones, with some missing. In the table there are fewer than 90,000 clones, over 85% of which are singletons. The data are from a study of T cell changes during pregnancy in multiple sclerosis. The junction had 5 bases not matched to a gene; V was cut back by 5 bases and J by 4 bases. Per germline, CDR1 SGHTA and CDR2 FQGTGA. This CDR3 has 14 amino acids. The sample consisted of peripheral blood, taken in the first trimester of pregnancy. The receptor was derived from a female donor with multiple sclerosis, enrolled in a pregnancy study. This sequence joins TRBV7-3 and TRBJ1-1; 9 bases match TRBD1. CDR3 loop: CASSVQGAGTEAFF. The CDR3 DNA is TGTGCCAGCAGCGTACAGGGGGCCGGCACTGAAGCTTTCTTT.